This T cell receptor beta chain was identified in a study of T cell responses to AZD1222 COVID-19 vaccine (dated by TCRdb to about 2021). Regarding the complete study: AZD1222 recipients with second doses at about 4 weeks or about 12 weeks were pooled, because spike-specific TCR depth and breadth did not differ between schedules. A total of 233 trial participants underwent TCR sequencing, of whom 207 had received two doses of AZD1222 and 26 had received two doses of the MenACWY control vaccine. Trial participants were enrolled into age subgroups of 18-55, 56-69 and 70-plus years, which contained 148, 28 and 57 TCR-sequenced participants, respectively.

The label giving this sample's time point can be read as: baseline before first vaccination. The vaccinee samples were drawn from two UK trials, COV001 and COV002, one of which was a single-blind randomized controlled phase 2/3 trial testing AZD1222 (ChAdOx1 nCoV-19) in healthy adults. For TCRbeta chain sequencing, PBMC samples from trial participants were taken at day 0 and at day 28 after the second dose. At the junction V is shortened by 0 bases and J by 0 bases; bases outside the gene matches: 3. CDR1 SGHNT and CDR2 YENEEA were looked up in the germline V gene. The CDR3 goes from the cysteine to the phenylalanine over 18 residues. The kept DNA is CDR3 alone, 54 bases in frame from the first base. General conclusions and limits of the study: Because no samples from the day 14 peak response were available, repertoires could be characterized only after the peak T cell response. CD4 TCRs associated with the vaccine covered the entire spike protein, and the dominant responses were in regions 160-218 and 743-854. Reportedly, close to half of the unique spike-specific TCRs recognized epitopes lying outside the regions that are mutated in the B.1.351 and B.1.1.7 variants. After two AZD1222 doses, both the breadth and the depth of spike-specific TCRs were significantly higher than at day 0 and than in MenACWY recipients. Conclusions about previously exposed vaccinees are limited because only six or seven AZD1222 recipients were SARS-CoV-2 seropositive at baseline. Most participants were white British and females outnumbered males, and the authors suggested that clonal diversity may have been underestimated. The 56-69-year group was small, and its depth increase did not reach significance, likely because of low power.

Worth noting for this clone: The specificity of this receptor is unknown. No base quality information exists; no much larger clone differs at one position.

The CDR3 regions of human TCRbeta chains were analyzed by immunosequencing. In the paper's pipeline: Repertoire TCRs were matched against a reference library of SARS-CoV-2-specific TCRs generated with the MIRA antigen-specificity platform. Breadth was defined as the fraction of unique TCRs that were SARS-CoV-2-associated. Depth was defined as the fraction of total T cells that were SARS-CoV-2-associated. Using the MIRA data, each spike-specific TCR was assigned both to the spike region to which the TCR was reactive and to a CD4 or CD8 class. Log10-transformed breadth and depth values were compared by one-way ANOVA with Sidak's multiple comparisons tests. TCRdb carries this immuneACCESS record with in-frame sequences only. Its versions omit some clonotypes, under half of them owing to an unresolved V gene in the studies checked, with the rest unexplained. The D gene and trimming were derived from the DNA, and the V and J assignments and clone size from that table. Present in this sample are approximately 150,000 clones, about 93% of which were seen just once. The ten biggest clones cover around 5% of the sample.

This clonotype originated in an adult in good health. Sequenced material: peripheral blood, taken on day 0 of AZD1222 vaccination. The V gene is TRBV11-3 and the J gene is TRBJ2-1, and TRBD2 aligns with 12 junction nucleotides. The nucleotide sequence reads TGTGCCAGCAGCTTAGAACGGACTAGCGGGAACTCCTACAATGAGCAGTTCTTC. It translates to CASSLERTSGNSYNEQFF.